This record concerns one T cell receptor beta chain sequence. Its antigen is unidentified. The source of the sample is a study of T cells after yellow fever vaccination. Overall study results and limits: At about 97% for CD4 and almost 90% for CD8, most primary-vaccination clones showed up again after the booster. On re-exposure, the response was weaker but peaked faster, at day 5 versus 15.

J lost 3 bases, V lost 4 bases, and 5 bases had no gene match. CDR3 length equals 17 residues. CDR1 and CDR2 from the germline V gene are SGHRS and YFSETQ. The authors made TCR cDNA by 5'RACE template switching, adding a universal primer site and UMIs. TCRdb passed the 5' RACE reads through MiXCR, listing each CDR3 protein once. The table records more than 300,000 distinct CDR3 sequences, about 6.9% of them present only once. Sample: PBMCs, taken roughly 45 days after the first yellow fever vaccination. The chain uses TRBV5-1 and TRBJ2-2; 14 nucleotides agree with TRBD2. This clonotype was obtained from a man aged 18 to 30 who received the YFV17D yellow fever vaccine. For the CDR3, the DNA is TGCGCCAGCAGCATGCAGGGACTAGCGGGGGACACCGGGGAGCTGTTTTTT. This sequence encodes CASSMQGLAGDTGELFF.